What follows are 26 T cell receptor beta chains derived from one specimen sequenced in a study of T-cell reconstitution after alpha-beta-depleted transplantation in children. A library of TCRbeta sequences, prepared with unique molecular identifiers, was generated. One entry per CDR3 protein, called by TCRdb with MiXCR from the PCR reads. This sample carries roughly 500,000 distinct CDR3 sequences, approximately 10% of them seen once, and the ten largest clones take 2% to 2.5%. Sequencing used PBMCs, obtained before TCRalphabeta/CD19-depleted stem cell transplant. The receptor source for this set is a child under 10 years old with inherited bone marrow failure, due to receive a stem cell transplant.

A remark on this clonotype: A read error may be the cause here, since a much bigger clone is one base away. V usage is TRBV7-8 and J usage is TRBJ2-1; unclear D gene. Trimming shortened V by 1 base and J by 5 bases, and 12 bases separated the two germline ends. The CDR3 is 15 amino acids. Germline assignment: CDR1 SGHVS and CDR2 FQNEAQ. The CDR3 here is CASSLGRPANNEQFF. CDR3 nucleotide sequence: TGTGCCAGCAGCTTAGGTCGACCAGCCAACAATGAGCAGTTCTTC.

This clonotype was recorded many times. This sequence joins TRBV5-1 and TRBJ2-7; 8 bases align to TRBD1. J gave up 1 base and V 4 bases, and 7 bases lay outside the gene matches. Germline V CDR1 and CDR2: SGHRS, YFSETQ. The CDR3 totals 15 residues. Here the CDR3 reads CASSGTTGASYEQYF. For the CDR3, the DNA is TGCGCCAGCAGCGGAACGACAGGGGCGTCCTACGAGCAGTACTTC.

This clonotype was counted many times. The rearrangement joins TRBV7-9 to TRBJ2-2; D gene unclear. This CDR3 comprises 12 residues. Germline CDR1 SEHNR, CDR2 FQNEAQ (reference sequence). V lost 4 bases, J lost 7 bases, and 7 bases lay in between. CDR3 in amino acids: CASSWAYGELFF. The CDR3 DNA reads as TGTGCCAGCAGCTGGGCCTACGGGGAGCTGTTTTTT.

This clonotype was counted at least ten times. This chain uses TRBV9 with TRBJ2-7; maybe TRBD2 (6 bases). This CDR3 contains 14 residues. Looked up from germline, CDR1 is SGDLS and CDR2 is YYNGEE. Trimming left V 0 bases short and J 4 bases short, with 11 bases between. The CDR3 DNA is TGTGCCAGCAGCGTAGGCGGGAAATCGTACGAGCAGTACTTC. Its translation is CASSVGGKSYEQYF.

Many counts were recorded for this clonotype. The chain combines TRBV7-9 with TRBJ1-1; D remains unclear. Trimming pared 1 base from V and 2 bases from J, leaving 11 bases between. Germline loops: CDR1 SEHNR, CDR2 FQNEAQ (reference sequence). The CDR3 runs 15 residues. CDR3 sequence: CASSLGSHRNTEAFF. The CDR3 DNA reads as TGTGCCAGCAGCTTAGGTTCGCACAGAAACACTGAAGCTTTCTTT. The full variable domain, rest sourced from reference TRBV7-9 and TRBJ1-1, is DTGVSQNPRHKITKRGQNVTFRCDPISEHNRLYWYRQTLGQGPEFLTYFQNEAQLEKSRLLSDRFSAERPKGSFSTLEIQRTEQGDSAMYLCASSLGSHRNTEAFFGQGTRLTVV.

J is TRBJ1-5 and V is TRBV12-3 or TRBV12-4, with TRBD1 matching over 9 bases. V shed 5 bases and J 7 bases; nucleotides not matched to a gene: 9. This CDR3 comprises 15 residues. The DNA of the CDR3 is TGTGCCAGCAGTCCGCAACGACAGGGGGGACAGCCCCAGCATTTT. It specifies CASSPQRQGGQPQHF.

This clonotype was seen ten or more times. This chain uses TRBV15 with TRBJ1-6; D remains ambiguous. The V and J ends lost 0 bases and 9 bases respectively, with 12 bases between them. The CDR3 contains 15 residues. Germline CDR1 and CDR2: LNHNV and YYDKDF (reference sequence). DNA of the CDR3: TGTGCCACCAGCAGAGATCGCCGACTGGTTTCACCCCTCCACTTT. This gives the protein CATSRDRRLVSPLHF.

This clonotype was observed many times. This sequence joins TRBV7-2 and TRBJ2-1; TRBD2 matches 15 bases. The V and J ends lost 4 bases and 5 bases, in that order; junction bases with no gene match: 6. The CDR3 totals 17 residues. The germline gives CDR1 SGHTA, CDR2 FQGNSA. CDR3 DNA: TGTGCCAGCAGCTCTCCCGGACTAGCGGGAGGGGACAATGAGCAGTTCTTC. This sequence encodes CASSSPGLAGGDNEQFF.

The sample holds a few counts of this clonotype. V is TRBV15 and J is TRBJ2-7; 8 bases match TRBD2. Trimming at V came to 6 bases and at J to 3 bases, leaving 1 base not matched to a gene. This CDR3 contains 12 residues. Germline V gene sequence: CDR1 LNHNV, CDR2 YYDKDF (reference sequence). The CDR3 bases are TGTGCCACCAGTAGCGGGAACTACGAGCAGTACTTC. Residues: CATSSGNYEQYF.

This clonotype was seen more than once but under ten times. The chain uses TRBV29-1 and TRBJ2-1; weak D call: TRBD2 (6 bases). The V and J ends lost 4 bases and 6 bases respectively, with 16 bases between them. Germline CDR1 reads SQVTM; CDR2 reads ANQGSEA. This CDR3 is 14 amino acids long. CDR3 in amino acids: CSVARSSGPNEQFF. CDR3 in DNA: TGCAGCGTTGCCCGGTCCAGCGGGCCCAATGAGCAGTTCTTC.

This clonotype was found many times. The chain couples TRBV7-8 to TRBJ2-7, with a weak D call TRBD1 (6 bases). The CDR3 is made up of 15 amino acids. Germline-derived CDR1 and CDR2 are SGHVS and FQNEAQ. Trimming took 5 bases from V and 5 from J, leaving 19 bases between them. This CDR3 is CASSDRRTDFHEQYF. The CDR3 bases are TGTGCCAGCAGCGATAGGCGGACAGACTTTCACGAGCAGTACTTC. The variable domain in full, completed from reference TRBV7-8 and TRBJ2-7, reads GAGVSQSPRYKVAKRGQDVALRCDPISGHVSLFWYQQALGQGPEFLTYFQNEAQLDKSGLPSDRFFAERPEGSVSTLKIQRTQQEDSAVYLCASSDRRTDFHEQYFGPGTRLTVT.

This clonotype was found many times. V gene TRBV15 combines with J gene TRBJ2-1, with D maybe TRBD2 (5 bases). The CDR3 has 15 residues. Between the trimmed V and J ends, which lost 1 base and 13 bases, there was a span of 20 bases. Germline assignment: CDR1 LNHNV and CDR2 YYDKDF (reference sequence). CDR3 loop: CATSRGERVGPEQFF. CDR3 bases: TGTGCCACCAGCAGAGGGGAGCGTGTAGGGCCGGAACAGTTCTTC.

In nucleotides, the CDR3 is TGTGCCAGTAGTTTGTCAGCGGGAGGATTCGAGCAGTACTTC. Translated: CASSLSAGGFEQYF. V gene TRBV19 combines with J gene TRBJ2-7; 9 positions agree with TRBD2. CDR1 and CDR2 from the germline V gene are LNHDA and SQIVND (reference sequence). The CDR3 runs to 14 residues. J was trimmed by 6 bases and V by 5 bases; bases with no gene match: 8. Full variable domain (remainder filled in from reference TRBV19 and TRBJ2-7): DGGITQSPKYLFRKEGQNVTLSCEQNLNHDAMYWYRQDPGQGLRLIYYSQIVNDFQKGDIAEGYSVSREKKESFPLTVTSAQKNPTAFYLCASSLSAGGFEQYFGPGTRLTVT.

This clonotype was observed a handful of times. This chain links TRBV18 with TRBJ2-7, with 7 bases that match TRBD1. The germline gives CDR1 KGHSH, CDR2 LQKENI. The length of the CDR3 is 16 residues. J was trimmed by 2 bases and V by 6 bases; bases with no gene match: 13. The CDR3 sequence: CASSPTDRESPYEQYF. CDR3 in DNA: TGTGCCAGCTCGCCTACCGACAGGGAATCCCCCTACGAGCAGTACTTC.

This clonotype appeared many times. The chain is built from TRBV20-1 and TRBJ1-6; D is perhaps TRBD1 (5 bases). CDR1 DFQATT and CDR2 SNEGSKA come from the germline V gene (reference sequence). The V end lost 2 bases, the J end lost 2 bases, and 16 bases lay between the germline ends. The CDR3 is 17 amino acids. The CDR3 sequence is CSARLTQELTYNSPLHF. The CDR3 DNA follows: TGCAGTGCTAGACTTACACAGGAACTTACCTATAATTCACCCCTCCACTTT.

This clonotype was picked up many times. This rearrangement joins TRBV6-2 or TRBV6-3 to TRBJ2-3; TRBD2 agrees at 7 bases. Germline trimming cut 0 bases from V and 2 bases from J; bases unmatched to any gene: 11. Germline loops: CDR1 MNHEY, CDR2 SVGEGT. The length of the CDR3 is 18 residues. The chain's CDR3 is CASSYSRLTGGVTDTQYF. The CDR3 nucleotides are TGTGCCAGCAGTTACTCCCGACTCACGGGAGGAGTCACAGATACGCAGTATTTT.

This clonotype was counted many times. The chain recombines TRBV7-9 with TRBJ2-3; D ambiguous. Germline V gene lookup returns CDR1 SEHNR and CDR2 FQNEAQ (reference sequence). This CDR3 contains 15 residues. The V and J ends lost 5 bases and 0 bases respectively, with 12 bases between them. CDR3 amino acids: CASSVYLVSTDTQYF. The CDR3 DNA sequence: TGTGCCAGCAGCGTTTACCTTGTTAGCACAGATACGCAGTATTTT.

The chain combines TRBV4-2 with TRBJ2-1; weak D call: TRBD2 (6 bases). The CDR3 is made up of 16 amino acids. V lost 0 bases and J lost 5, with 14 bases in between. The germline CDR1 and CDR2 sequences are LGHNA and YNFKEQ. This CDR3 is CASSQEARTKDNEQFF. CDR3 coding DNA: TGTGCCAGCAGCCAAGAGGCCAGGACTAAAGACAATGAGCAGTTCTTC.

This clonotype was detected only a few times. V gene TRBV11-3 combines with J gene TRBJ2-1; TRBD2 agrees at 14 bases. The CDR3 spans 20 residues. The V gene end was trimmed by 4 bases and the J gene end by 1 base; junction bases not matched to a gene: 12. Per the germline V gene, CDR1 is SGHNT and CDR2 is YENEEA. CDR3 sequence (DNA): TGTGCCAGCAGCTCATTCCCGGGACTAGCGGGAGCACCATCCTACAATGAGCAGTTCTTC. Translation: CASSSFPGLAGAPSYNEQFF.

This clonotype appeared many times. This sequence joins TRBV24-1 and TRBJ2-1; tentative D call: TRBD2 (6 bases). Trimming left V 8 bases short and J 7 bases short, with 14 bases between. The germline V gene has CDR1 KGHDR and CDR2 SFDVKD. This CDR3 has 13 residues. The CDR3 DNA sequence: TGTGCCACCAAGGAGGGGAGAGGTAATGAGCAGTTCTTC. As protein: CATKEGRGNEQFF.

The rearrangement links TRBV7-8 to TRBJ2-3; TRBD2 matches 10 bases. Germline CDR1 is SGHVS and CDR2 is FQNEAQ. V dropped 6 bases and J dropped 5; count of bases not matched to a gene: 8. The CDR3 sequence is 15 residues long. DNA of the CDR3: TGTGCCAGCAGGATGAGCGGGAGGGGGGGAGATACGCAGTATTTT. It specifies CASRMSGRGGDTQYF. Variable domain in full (rest from reference TRBV7-8 and TRBJ2-3): GAGVSQSPRYKVAKRGQDVALRCDPISGHVSLFWYQQALGQGPEFLTYFQNEAQLDKSGLPSDRFFAERPEGSVSTLKIQRTQQEDSAVYLCASRMSGRGGDTQYFGPGTRLTVL.

This clonotype was detected many times. The rearrangement joins TRBV9 to TRBJ2-1, with TRBD2 matching over 9 bases. Per germline, CDR1 SGDLS and CDR2 YYNGEE. The CDR3 is 16 amino acids. The V gene end was trimmed by 4 bases and the J gene end by 0 bases; junction bases not matched to a gene: 5. CDR3 protein: CASSLTSGHSYNEQFF. The CDR3 bases are TGTGCCAGCAGCCTGACTAGCGGACACTCCTACAATGAGCAGTTCTTC.

This clonotype was found many times. The V gene is TRBV28, the J gene TRBJ2-2, with TRBD1 matching 9 bases. This CDR3 has 16 amino acids. J lost 7 bases, V lost 6 bases, and 12 bases had no gene match. Germline CDR1 and CDR2: MDHEN and SYDVKM. CDR3 DNA sequence: TGTGCCAGCAGCCTCACCGGGACAGGGACGGTCGGGGAGCTGTTTTTT. It encodes CASSLTGTGTVGELFF.

This clonotype has at least ten counts. The chain is built from TRBV20-1 and TRBJ2-7; 7 bases agree with TRBD2. Looked up from germline, CDR1 is DFQATT and CDR2 is SNEGSKA (reference sequence). With 5 bases clipped from V and 7 bases from J, the junction kept 11 bases outside the gene matches. This CDR3 contains 13 residues. The CDR3 nucleotides are TGCAGTGCTCATTGGGGGGGTCGTTTGGAGCAGTACTTC. This translates into CSAHWGGRLEQYF.

Ten or more counts support this clonotype. V gene TRBV9 combines with J gene TRBJ2-4; D ambiguous. CDR3 size: 15 residues. CDR1 SGDLS and CDR2 YYNGEE come from the germline V gene. Between the trimmed V and J ends, which lost 4 bases and 0 bases, there was a span of 11 bases. CDR3 loop: CASSPPGLAKNIQYF. CDR3 coding DNA: TGTGCCAGCAGCCCCCCAGGATTAGCCAAAAACATTCAGTACTTC.

Ten or more counts support this clonotype. The chain has TRBV4-1 and TRBJ1-2; tentative D call: TRBD1 (6 bases). CDR3 length equals 18 residues. The germline V gene has CDR1 MGHRA and CDR2 YSYEKL. V gave up 4 bases and J gave up 4 bases, with 25 bases separating them. The CDR3 coding sequence is TGCGCCAGCAGCCGAACAGGGACGGGGAACAGGGTCGGCTATGGCTACACCTTC. Its translation is CASSRTGTGNRVGYGYTF.